Shown below are 25 T cell receptor beta chains from a single sample sequenced in a study of cytomegalovirus exposure and HLA in healthy donors. PCR employed 60 Vbeta and 13 Jbeta primers. Sequencing used immunoSEQ multiplex PCR; TCRdb keeps in-frame clones, though not all of them. The sample contains about 160,000 clones, 65% to 85% of which appear only once. The sample consisted of PBMCs. These receptors were obtained from a male donor in good health and CMV-seropositive.

As to this clone: The germline gene is not matched at one end of the junction; a read error may be the cause. The rearrangement links TRBV7-7 to TRBJ2-2; D might be TRBD2 (5 bases). Germline V gives CDR1 SSHAT, CDR2 FNYEAQ (reference sequence). The CDR3 sequence is 16 residues long. CDR3 bases: TGTGCTAGCAGCTTAGGGCCCGGACTCAACACCGGGGAGCTGTTTTTT. It yields the protein CASSLGPGLNTGELFF.

In its sample, this clone was seen a few times. This chain uses TRBV29-1 with TRBJ2-7, with TRBD2 identical over 10 bases. CDR3 length equals 13 residues. Germline loops: CDR1 SQVTM, CDR2 ANQGSEA. V dropped 1 base and J dropped 6; count of bases not matched to a gene: 3. In nucleotides, the CDR3 is TGCAGCGTTGAAGGCCTAGCGGGAGTCGAGCAGTACTTC. Translating it yields CSVEGLAGVEQYF.

The CDR3, as DNA: TGTGCCAGCAGTGAGGGGCGGGGCTTACCCGGGGAGCTGTTTTTT. Translated: CASSEGRGLPGELFF. The chain links TRBV28 to TRBJ2-2; the D gene is possibly TRBD2 (6 bases). Looked up from germline, CDR1 is MDHEN and CDR2 is SYDVKM. Deletions cut 5 bases from V and 6 bases from J, with 16 bases between. This CDR3 spans 15 amino acids.

This clone was seen only a few times. In DNA, the CDR3 is TGTGCCAGCAGTGAATTGCGGGAGTTGGATAGTGAGCAGTTCTTC. Residues: CASSELRELDSEQFF. This sequence joins TRBV25-1 and TRBJ2-1, with 7 positions matching TRBD2. J was trimmed by 9 bases and V by 1 base; bases with no gene match: 9. This CDR3 has 15 residues. Germline V gene data show CDR1 as MGHDK and CDR2 as SYGVNS.

V and J are TRBV4-1 and TRBJ1-2; a possible D gene is TRBD1 (6 bases). Germline V gene sequence: CDR1 MGHRA, CDR2 YSYEKL. V dropped 3 bases and J dropped 5 bases, with 10 bases sitting between them. The CDR3 extends over 13 amino acids. CDR3 region: CASSQRGGYGYTF. For the CDR3, the DNA is TGCGCCAGCAGCCAGAGGGGGGGGTATGGCTACACCTTC.

The J gene is TRBJ2-7, the V gene TRBV30; 9 bases agree with TRBD1. CDR1 and CDR2 (germline): GTSNPN, SVGIG (reference sequence). J lost 4 bases, V lost 3 bases, and 10 bases had no gene match. This CDR3 contains 15 residues. For the CDR3, the DNA is TGTGCCTGGAGCCCCGCGGGACAGGGAAGATACGAGCAGTACTTC. Translating gives CAWSPAGQGRYEQYF.

The J gene is TRBJ2-1, the V gene TRBV28, with 10 bases identical to TRBD2. Germline assignment: CDR1 MDHEN and CDR2 SYDVKM. The CDR3 is 15 amino acids. J gave up 9 bases and V 5 bases, and 10 bases lay outside the gene matches. CDR3 DNA: TGTGCCAGCAGTCCGAGCGGGAGGGCCCCTAGTGAGCAGTTCTTC. Translating it yields CASSPSGRAPSEQFF.

In this sample, this clone turned up once. This sequence joins TRBV5-4 and TRBJ2-1; a weak D match, TRBD1 (5 bases). CDR3 length equals 14 residues. V dropped 0 bases and J dropped 4 bases, with 8 bases sitting between them. Per the germline V gene, CDR1 is SGHNT and CDR2 is YYREEE (reference sequence). The CDR3, as DNA: TGTGCCAGCAGCTTGGTGCAGGGTTACAATGAGCAGTTCTTC. As protein: CASSLVQGYNEQFF.

The V gene is TRBV6-1, the J gene TRBJ1-5; TRBD1 matches 9 bases. V lost 2 bases, J lost 6 bases, and 2 bases stayed unmatched. Germline CDR1 reads MNHNS; CDR2 reads SASEGT. This CDR3 has 14 amino acids. The chain's CDR3 is CASSEQTGGQPQHF. CDR3 sequence (DNA): TGTGCCAGCAGTGAACAGACAGGGGGTCAGCCCCAGCATTTT.

The rearrangement links TRBV5-6 to TRBJ1-4, with a possible D match to TRBD1 (6 bases). Germline V lookup: CDR1 SGHDT, CDR2 YYEEEE. Trimming took off 4 bases at V and 1 base at J, with 11 bases between the two ends. The CDR3 spans 15 residues. In DNA form, the CDR3 reads TGTGCCAGCAGCCTCGGGGGGCGAACTAATGAAAAACTGTTTTTT. Encoded protein: CASSLGGRTNEKLFF. Drawing the rest from reference TRBV5-6 and TRBJ1-4, the complete variable domain is DAGVTQSPTHLIKTRGQQVTLRCSPKSGHDTVSWYQQALGQGPQFIFQYYEEEERQRGNFPDRFSGHQFPNYSSELNVNALLLGDSALYLCASSLGGRTNEKLFFGSGTQLSVL.

The CDR3 region is CASSLWGAESNQPQHF. The CDR3 DNA reads as TGTGCCAGCAGTTTATGGGGAGCCGAAAGCAATCAGCCCCAGCATTTT. The gene calls are TRBV27 and TRBJ1-5, with D unresolved. There are 16 residues in the CDR3. The germline CDR1 and CDR2 sequences are MNHEY and SMNVEV (reference sequence). The V gene lost 1 base and the J gene lost 1 base, with 11 bases spanning the gap.

V and J are TRBV7-9 and TRBJ2-4; TRBD1 agrees at 9 bases. The CDR3 sequence is 11 residues long. CDR1 and CDR2 from the germline V gene are SEHNR and FQNEAQ (reference sequence). V trimming: 8 bases; J trimming: 7 bases; junction bases outside the gene matches: 0. The CDR3 sequence: CASGQGNIQYF. CDR3 DNA sequence: TGTGCCAGCGGACAGGGGAACATTCAGTACTTC.

The chain's CDR3 is CASSYQGNPDTEAFF. DNA of the CDR3: TGTGCCAGCAGTTATCAGGGAAACCCTGACACTGAAGCTTTCTTT. The chain has TRBV6-6 and TRBJ1-1; a weak D match, TRBD1 (5 bases). V lost 3 bases to trimming and J lost 3 bases, with 14 bases between them. The CDR3 covers 15 residues. CDR1 MNHNY and CDR2 SVGAGI come from the germline V gene (reference sequence).

This clone appeared a few times. This chain connects TRBV5-5 to TRBJ2-5; D possibly corresponds to TRBD2 (6 bases). The DNA end favors TRBJ2-7, so the J call may be wrong. This CDR3 region has 14 residues. CDR1 is SGHKS and CDR2 is YYEKEE in the germline V gene (reference sequence). The CDR3 nucleotides are TGTGCCAGCAGCCCTGTGGGGGGTAGCTACGAGCAGTACTTC. It yields the protein CASSPVGGSYEQYF.

This chain joins TRBV4-1 and TRBJ2-7; TRBD2 aligns across 13 bases. The CDR3 runs 16 residues. Unmatched junction bases numbered 10, after V lost 0 bases and J lost 11 bases. Germline V gives CDR1 MGHRA, CDR2 YSYEKL. DNA for the CDR3: TGCGCCAGCAGCCAAGATCGGACTAGCGGGAGTGTACGAAAGTACTTC. This encodes CASSQDRTSGSVRKYF.

This sequence joins TRBV6-4 and TRBJ2-1; 9 bases line up with TRBD2. The CDR3 is made up of 15 amino acids. With 2 bases clipped from V and 3 bases from J, the junction kept 2 bases outside the gene matches. CDR1 MRHNA and CDR2 SNTAGT come from the germline V gene. The CDR3 DNA reads as TGTGCCAGCAGTGACAAAGCGGGAGGCTACAATGAGCAGTTCTTC. Protein: CASSDKAGGYNEQFF.

The chain has TRBV28 and TRBJ2-3; D not certain. The CDR3 contains 12 residues. V was pared by 3 bases and J by 8 bases, with 9 bases between. Germline CDR1 reads MDHEN; CDR2 reads SYDVKM. CDR3 residues: CASSLRRVTQYF. The CDR3 nucleotides read TGTGCCAGCAGTTTGAGGCGTGTTACGCAGTATTTT.

This chain uses TRBV30 with TRBJ1-5; no clear D. The V and J ends lost 3 bases and 0 bases respectively, with 6 bases between them. Germline V lookup: CDR1 GTSNPN, CDR2 SVGIG (reference sequence). The CDR3 loop spans 13 amino acids. CDR3 in DNA: TGTGCCTGGAGAACACATAGCAATCAGCCCCAGCATTTT. Translation: CAWRTHSNQPQHF.

V and J are TRBV18 and TRBJ1-6, with D perhaps TRBD1 (6 bases). Germline lookup yields CDR1 KGHSH and CDR2 LQKENI. V lost 5 bases and J lost 6, with 17 bases in between. The CDR3 runs to 16 residues. The chain's CDR3 is CASSTTFVGGNSPLHF. In nucleotides, the CDR3 is TGTGCCAGCTCAACCACTTTCGTAGGGGGTAATTCACCCCTCCACTTT.

This chain links TRBV6-5 with TRBJ1-2; possibly TRBD1 for D (6 bases). CDR3 length: 14 amino acids. Germline loops: CDR1 MNHEY, CDR2 SVGAGI. The V gene lost 7 bases and the J gene lost 4 bases, with 16 bases spanning the gap. CDR3 in DNA: TGTGCCAGCACTCGACAGGTCTCGGGCTATGGCTACACCTTC. Translated: CASTRQVSGYGYTF.

The genes are TRBV7-2 and TRBJ2-7, with 11 bases matching TRBD1. The CDR3 has 16 residues. Germline loops: CDR1 SGHTA, CDR2 FQGNSA. J was trimmed by 4 bases and V by 1 base; bases with no gene match: 6. The CDR3 bases are TGTGCCAGCAGCTTAGTTTCCGGACAGGGGGCTTACGAGCAGTACTTC. As protein: CASSLVSGQGAYEQYF.

The chain recombines TRBV5-1 with TRBJ1-2; TRBD1 might be the D (5 bases). With 0 bases removed from V and 2 bases from J, the gap between germline ends came to 11 bases. The CDR3 covers 15 residues. The germline V gene has CDR1 SGHRS and CDR2 YFSETQ. The CDR3 here is CASSLEAGRNYGYTF. In DNA form, the CDR3 reads TGCGCCAGCAGCTTGGAGGCAGGGCGAAACTATGGCTACACCTTC. Full variable domain (remainder filled in from reference TRBV5-1 and TRBJ1-2): KAGVTQTPRYLIKTRGQQVTLSCSPISGHRSVSWYQQTPGQGLQFLFEYFSETQRNKGNFPGRFSGRQFSNSRSEMNVSTLELGDSALYLCASSLEAGRNYGYTFGSGTRLTVV.

The table lists this clone with a count of one. The chain recombines TRBV5-4 with TRBJ1-3; D might be TRBD1 (5 bases). The germline V gene encodes CDR1 SGHNT and CDR2 YYREEE (reference sequence). Trimming took off 4 bases at V and 0 bases at J, with 20 bases between the two ends. The CDR3 extends over 18 amino acids. DNA for the CDR3: TGTGCCAGCAGCCCGGGACTCCCTGGCCCTTCCTCTGGAAACACCATATATTTT. This translates into CASSPGLPGPSSGNTIYF.

This chain joins TRBV6-5 and TRBJ1-2, with 11 bases matching TRBD1. The germline V gene has CDR1 MNHEY and CDR2 SVGAGI. J lost 5 bases, V lost 5 bases, and 7 bases had no gene match. The CDR3 is 15 amino acids. The CDR3 region is CASSQDRGRGYGYTF. In DNA, the CDR3 is TGTGCCAGCAGTCAGGACAGGGGGCGAGGGTATGGCTACACCTTC.

This chain links TRBV12-5 with TRBJ2-7, with D tentatively TRBD1 (6 bases). Per the germline V gene, CDR1 is LGHNT and CDR2 is FRNRAP. CDR3 length: 15 amino acids. V was shortened by 7 bases and J by 1 base, with 17 bases between the two germline ends. CDR3 sequence reads: CASALGTGQSYEQYF. Written as DNA, the CDR3 is TGTGCTAGTGCCCTGGGAACAGGGCAATCCTACGAGCAGTACTTC.